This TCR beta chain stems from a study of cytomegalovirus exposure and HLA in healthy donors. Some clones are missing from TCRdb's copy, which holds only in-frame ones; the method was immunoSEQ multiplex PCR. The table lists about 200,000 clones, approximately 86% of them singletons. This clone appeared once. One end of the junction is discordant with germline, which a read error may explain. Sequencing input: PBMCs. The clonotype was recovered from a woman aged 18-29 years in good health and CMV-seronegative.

The CDR3 bases are TGTGCTAGCAGCGTGGGACTAGCGGGAGGCGGGGAGACCCAGTACTTC. Encoded protein: CASSVGLAGGGETQYF. This rearrangement joins TRBV7-7 to TRBJ2-5; TRBD2 matches 15 bases. This CDR3 is built from 16 residues. Germline CDR1 SSHAT, CDR2 FNYEAQ (reference sequence). Complete variable domain (other parts from reference TRBV7-7 and TRBJ2-5): GAGVSQSPRYKVTKRGQDVTLRCDPISSHATLYWYQQALGQGPEFLTYFNYEAQPDKSGLPSDRFSAERPEGSISTLTIQRTEQRDSAMYRCASSVGLAGGGETQYFGPGTRLLVL.